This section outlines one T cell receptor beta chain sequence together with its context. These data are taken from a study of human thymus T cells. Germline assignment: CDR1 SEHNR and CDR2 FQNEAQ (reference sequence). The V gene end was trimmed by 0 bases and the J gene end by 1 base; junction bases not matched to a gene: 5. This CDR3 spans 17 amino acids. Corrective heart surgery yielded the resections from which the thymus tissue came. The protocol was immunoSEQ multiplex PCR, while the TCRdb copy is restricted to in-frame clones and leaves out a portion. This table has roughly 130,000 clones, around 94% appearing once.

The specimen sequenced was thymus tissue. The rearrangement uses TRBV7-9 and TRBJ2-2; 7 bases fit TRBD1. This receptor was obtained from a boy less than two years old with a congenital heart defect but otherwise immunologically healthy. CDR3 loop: CASSLATGLKNTGELFF. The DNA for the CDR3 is TGTGCCAGCAGCTTAGCGACAGGGCTAAAGAACACCGGGGAGCTGTTTTTT.